This T cell receptor (beta chain) was recorded in a study of blood T cell repertoires in COVID-19. Study background: Samples of COVID-19 (acute and convalescent) were obtained from the United States, Italy and Spain.

Germline CDR1 SGDLS, CDR2 YYNGEE. The CDR3 contains 13 residues. Per the authors' pipeline: Reference gene primer amplification yielded estimated nucleated cell counts. Method: immunoSEQ multiplex PCR; TCRdb's copy keeps in-frame clones and lacks some. V, J and clone size reflect that table, while D and trimming were determined from the DNA. There are approximately 120,000 clones in the sample; about 82% occur only once, and approximately 5% lies in the top ten. Turning to this clone: The junction does not match germline at one end; this may be a read error.

The chain employs TRBV9 and TRBJ2-7; D is perhaps TRBD2 (5 bases). Sequencing was carried out using peripheral blood. The sequence derives from a human donor in a cohort sampled during active COVID-19. The CDR3 DNA is TGTGCCAGCAGCGTAGGGCTAGAAAGGGAGCCGTACTTC. This translates into CASSVGLEREPYF.